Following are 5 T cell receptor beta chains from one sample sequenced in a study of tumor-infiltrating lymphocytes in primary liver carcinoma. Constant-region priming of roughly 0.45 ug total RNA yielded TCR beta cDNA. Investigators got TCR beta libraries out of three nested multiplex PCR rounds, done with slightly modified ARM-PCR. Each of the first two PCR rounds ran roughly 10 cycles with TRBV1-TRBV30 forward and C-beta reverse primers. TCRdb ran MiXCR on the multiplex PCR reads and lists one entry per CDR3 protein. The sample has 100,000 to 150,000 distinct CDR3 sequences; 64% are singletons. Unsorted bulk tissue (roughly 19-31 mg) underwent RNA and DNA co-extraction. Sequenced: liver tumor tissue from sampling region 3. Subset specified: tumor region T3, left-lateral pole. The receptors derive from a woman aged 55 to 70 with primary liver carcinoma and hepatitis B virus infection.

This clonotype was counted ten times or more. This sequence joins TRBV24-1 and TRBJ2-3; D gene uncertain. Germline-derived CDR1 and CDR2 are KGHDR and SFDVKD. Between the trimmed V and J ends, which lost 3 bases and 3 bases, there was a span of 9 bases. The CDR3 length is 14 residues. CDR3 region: CATSDPVGTDTQYF. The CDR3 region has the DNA TGTGCCACCAGTGATCCCGTGGGGACAGATACGCAGTATTTT.

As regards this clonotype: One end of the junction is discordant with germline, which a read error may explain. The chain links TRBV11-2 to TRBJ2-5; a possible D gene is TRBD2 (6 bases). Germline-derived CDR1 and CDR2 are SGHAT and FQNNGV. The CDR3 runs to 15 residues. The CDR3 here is CASSLSSPGAGTQYF. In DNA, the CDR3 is TGTGCCAGTAGCTTGAGTTCCCCGGGCGCGGGGACCCAGTATTTC. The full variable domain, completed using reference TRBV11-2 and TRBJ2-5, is EAGVAQSPRYKIIEKRQSVAFWCNPISGHATLYWYQQILGQGPKLLIQFQNNGVVDDSQLPKDRFSAERLKGVDSTLKIQPAKLEDSAVYLCASSLSSPGAGTQYFGPGTRLLVL.

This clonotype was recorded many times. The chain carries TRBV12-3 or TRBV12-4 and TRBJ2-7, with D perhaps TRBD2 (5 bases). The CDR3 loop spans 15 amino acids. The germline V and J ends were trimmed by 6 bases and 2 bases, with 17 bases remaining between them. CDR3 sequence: CASSFQHSVAYEQYF. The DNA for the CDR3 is TGTGCCAGCAGCTTCCAGCATAGCGTTGCCTACGAGCAGTACTTC.

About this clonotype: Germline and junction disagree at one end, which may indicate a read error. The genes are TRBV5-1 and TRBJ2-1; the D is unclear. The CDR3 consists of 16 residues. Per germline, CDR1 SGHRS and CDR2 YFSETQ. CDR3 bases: TGCACCAGCAGCTTCCTCGGTATAGTCGCCTACAATGAGCAGTTCTTC. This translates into CTSSFLGIVAYNEQFF.

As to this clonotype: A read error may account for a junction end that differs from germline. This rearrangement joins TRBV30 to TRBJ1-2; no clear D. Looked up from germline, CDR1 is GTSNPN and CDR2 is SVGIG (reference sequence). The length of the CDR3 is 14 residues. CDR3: CARSVPTTFWLYTF. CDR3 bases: TGTGCCCGGAGTGTGCCGACGACATTTTGGTTATACACCTTC.